Presented here are 6 T cell receptor beta chains from one specimen sequenced in a study of OX40 agonist ivuxolimab in advanced cancers. Some clones are missing from TCRdb's copy, which holds only in-frame ones; the method was immunoSEQ multiplex PCR. The table has under 95,000 clones, about 89% seen once. This specimen consisted of CD4+ or CD8+ T cells sorted from blood, obtained in a trial of the OX40 agonist ivuxolimab. The receptors were sampled from an adult with an advanced solid tumor such as melanoma, head and neck, liver or kidney cancer.

This rearrangement joins TRBV27 to TRBJ2-2; tentatively, D is TRBD2 (6 bases). The CDR3 has 16 amino acids. V was trimmed by 7 bases and J by 6 bases, leaving 21 bases between them. The germline CDR1 and CDR2 sequences are MNHEY and SMNVEV (reference sequence). Here the CDR3 reads CASNKLGRGAPGELFF. The CDR3, as DNA: TGTGCCAGCAATAAACTAGGGCGGGGCGCACCCGGGGAGCTGTTTTTT.

Here the CDR3 DNA reads TGTGCCAGCAGGTCCCCCTACGAGCAGTACTTC. This translates into CASRSPYEQYF. The V call is TRBV28, the J call TRBJ2-7; no clear D gene. The CDR3 length is 11 residues. Germline CDR1 reads MDHEN; CDR2 reads SYDVKM. The V end lost 6 bases, the J end lost 2 bases, and 5 bases lay between the germline ends. The full variable domain, rest sourced from reference TRBV28 and TRBJ2-7, is DVKVTQSSRYLVKRTGEKVFLECVQDMDHENMFWYRQDPGLGLRLIYFSYDVKMKEKGDIPEGYSVSREKKERFSLILESASTNQTSMYLCASRSPYEQYFGPGTRLTVT.

For this clone: The junction does not match germline at one end; this may be a read error. V and J are TRBV6-1 and TRBJ2-1, with TRBD1 as a possible D gene (5 bases). CDR3 length equals 13 residues. Germline V gene sequence: CDR1 MNHNS, CDR2 SASEGT. In nucleotides, the CDR3 is TGTGCCAGCACCATCCCTGGGGCCCTAACGGAGATCTTC. This gives the protein CASTIPGALTEIF.

V usage is TRBV27 and J usage is TRBJ2-1; 8 bases align to TRBD2. Germline CDR1 MNHEY, CDR2 SMNVEV (reference sequence). The CDR3 extends over 15 amino acids. V shed 6 bases, J shed 5 bases, and the junction held 9 bases outside the gene matches. CDR3 in amino acids: CASSPKRESHNEQFF. The CDR3, as DNA: TGTGCCAGCAGCCCTAAGCGGGAGTCCCACAATGAGCAGTTCTTC.

The rearrangement links TRBV6-1 to TRBJ1-2, with a tentative D call TRBD1 (5 bases). V shed 2 bases and J shed 1 base, with 11 bases lying between them. This CDR3 has 15 residues. Germline CDR1 MNHNS, CDR2 SASEGT. DNA for the CDR3: TGTGCCAGCAGTGAATCCCGAGGGGTTAACTATGGCTACACCTTC. Its translation: CASSESRGVNYGYTF.

The chain carries TRBV4-2 and TRBJ2-7; the D gene is possibly TRBD2 (6 bases). The germline V gene has CDR1 LGHNA and CDR2 YNFKEQ. CDR3 length equals 17 residues. Trimming stripped 2 bases from V and 1 base from J, with 18 bases between. The CDR3 loop is CASSQSPDGTPSYEQYF. The DNA of the CDR3 is TGTGCCAGCAGCCAATCTCCAGACGGGACTCCATCCTACGAGCAGTACTTC.